This TCR beta chain was sequenced for a study of T cell changes during pregnancy in multiple sclerosis. Profiled with immunoSEQ multiplex PCR; TCRdb holds only in-frame clones, not every one. The table includes about 75,000 clones, 70% to 90% detected once. Per the germline V gene, CDR1 is SGHAT and CDR2 is FQNNGV. V was trimmed by 1 base and J by 0 bases, leaving 7 bases between them. CDR3 length: 15 residues. This receptor was obtained from a female donor in good health, enrolled as a control in a pregnancy study. Sequences were derived from peripheral blood, sampled in the first trimester of pregnancy. V gene TRBV11-2 combines with J gene TRBJ1-5, with D unresolved. DNA for the CDR3: TGTGCCAGCAGCTTAGTCGGGAATAGCAATCAGCCCCAGCATTTT. Its translation: CASSLVGNSNQPQHF.